Listed here is a single TCR beta chain. This sample was included in a study of blood T cell repertoires in COVID-19. Study as a whole: Sample material is recorded as cDNA or gDNA derived from T cells, B-cell-depleted T cells, or PBMCs.

The table came from immunoSEQ multiplex PCR; TCRdb's copy has only in-frame clones and leaves some out. This sample carries fewer than 250,000 clones, 80% to 90% of them seen once, and the ten largest clones take around 5%. The TCR was taken from a woman in her sixties or seventies with acute or convalescent COVID-19. Sequenced: peripheral blood.

CDR3 sequence reads: CASSPPNRRVDYNEQFF. The CDR3 nucleotides are TGTGCCAGCTCACCACCGAATCGGAGGGTCGACTACAATGAGCAGTTCTTC. The chain uses TRBV18 and TRBJ2-1; tentatively, D is TRBD2 (6 bases). Germline assignment: CDR1 KGHSH and CDR2 LQKENI. The CDR3 sequence is 17 residues long. V gave up 0 bases and J gave up 3 bases, with 15 bases separating them.